The rows below give T cell receptor beta chains drawn from one sample of a study of neurological immune-mediated disorders. Using its own MiXCR run on the 5' RACE reads, TCRdb lists one record per CDR3 protein. Here the sample spans about 55,000 distinct CDR3 sequences, 24% being singletons. Sequencing was performed on PBMCs. The receptor set was obtained from a man aged 55 to 70 with HTLV-1-associated myelopathy (HAM/TSP). Both conserved end residues are part of each CDR3.

J: TRBJ2-1
V: TRBV9
CDR3: CASSETGQVYNEQFF

J: TRBJ2-1
V: TRBV12-3/TRBV12-4
CDR3: CASSLRPTGGGNEQFF

J: TRBJ2-1
V: TRBV7-8
CDR3: CASSLVGGGENEQFF

J: TRBJ2-1
V: TRBV6-5
CDR3: CASSSNLLAGGPYNEQFF

J: TRBJ2-1
V: TRBV12-3/TRBV12-4
CDR3: CASSLPGVNNEQFF

J: TRBJ2-1
V: TRBV7-2
CDR3: CASSPPSYNEQFF

J: TRBJ2-1
V: TRBV5-1
CDR3: CASSWIGLAGAYEQFF

J: TRBJ2-1
V: TRBV10-3
CDR3: CATLDVGGDYNEQFF

J: TRBJ1-5
V: TRBV20-1
CDR3: CSARRGDNQPQHF

J: TRBJ2-2
V: TRBV28
CDR3: CATGGGANTGELFF

J: TRBJ1-5
V: TRBV6-1
CDR3: CATRGARATHSNQPQHF

J: TRBJ1-2
V: TRBV7-8
CDR3: CASSLDGTGPRSTYGYTF

J: TRBJ2-7
V: TRBV2
CDR3: CASSEAGQDQWHEQYF

J: TRBJ1-1
V: TRBV18
CDR3: CASSPSGGGTEAFF

J: TRBJ2-1
V: TRBV25-1
CDR3: CASSEFLGEQFF

J: TRBJ1-2
V: TRBV4-1
CDR3: CASSPGGRGVEYGYTF

J: TRBJ2-3
V: TRBV4-1
CDR3: CASSRSLRSYTDTQYF

J: TRBJ2-3
V: TRBV4-2
CDR3: CASSQGTSGGDTQYF

J: TRBJ2-2
V: TRBV5-8
CDR3: CASNSLGSGELFF

J: TRBJ1-1
V: TRBV18
CDR3: CASSPPSTGGTEAFF

J: TRBJ2-7
V: TRBV27
CDR3: CASSSGLARTYEQYF

J: TRBJ2-2
V: TRBV7-8
CDR3: CASSLTSGNTGELFF

J: TRBJ1-4
V: TRBV20-1
CDR3: CSAQGPGPNEKLFF

J: TRBJ1-1
V: TRBV6-5
CDR3: CASSYASDRSNTEAFF

J: TRBJ2-7
V: TRBV20-1
CDR3: CSARNPGQGAEQYF

J: TRBJ1-1
V: TRBV4-2
CDR3: CASSLDLSAEAFF

J: TRBJ2-5
V: TRBV24-1
CDR3: CATSDSVQNRETQYF